The entry below gives a single T cell receptor (beta chain) sequence along with its context. What it binds is not known. Individual cDNA molecules were tagged with unique molecular identifiers. MiXCR was run by TCRdb on the 5' RACE reads, yielding one entry per CDR3 protein. The sample contains 100,000 to 130,000 distinct CDR3 sequences, 11% of which appear only once. There are 14 residues in the CDR3. V shed 7 bases and J shed 4 bases, with 19 bases lying between them. The germline V gene encodes CDR1 SQVTM and CDR2 ANQGSEA. The source of the sample is a study of early T cells in non-severe SARS-CoV-2 infection. At the level of the study: The sequenced material was bulk RNA from unsorted whole blood, and its chains were unpaired.

The study's findings and limits: Matching with VDJdb favored anti-spike CD8 responses (missing private and CD4 specificities).

V is TRBV29-1 and J is TRBJ1-2; perhaps TRBD1 as D (5 bases). The sequenced sample was whole blood. This TCR was recovered from an adult who was a healthcare worker with PCR-confirmed SARS-CoV-2 infection or an uninfected control (not recorded which). DNA of the CDR3: TGCAGCGCACTTATCGGGGGTCATCTCTATGGCTACACCTTC. It yields the protein CSALIGGHLYGYTF.